This is a list of T cell receptor beta chains from one sample in a study of neoadjuvant anti-PD-1 for oral cavity cancer. Here immunoSEQ multiplex PCR was the method, and the copy in TCRdb shows in-frame clones only, minus some. The sample has fewer than 90,000 clones, more than 80% seen once. The material sequenced was PBMCs, taken before nivolumab (anti-PD-1) treatment. The receptors were gathered from a person between 35 and 79 years old with oral cavity squamous cell carcinoma. CDR3s include the opening cysteine and the closing phenylalanine or tryptophan. D genes are given only for firm matches. Size tells how often a clone was seen (once, few, many) or the class of an expanded clone, and some rows leave it out.

>TRBJ2-7|TRBV27|.|TRBD2|16
CASRPSWAGGYYEQYF
TGTGCCAGCAGACCCTCCTGGGCGGGGGGCTACTACGAGCAGTACTTC
>TRBJ1-5|TRBV28|.|.|16
CASNLVARQSNQPQHF
TGTGCCAGCAACCTAGTGGCACGACAGTCCAATCAGCCCCAGCATTTT
>TRBJ2-2|TRBV6-1|.|.|17
CASSDAWNRGATGELFF
TGTGCCAGCAGTGACGCATGGAATAGGGGAGCCACCGGGGAGCTGTTTTTT
>TRBJ2-2|TRBV28|.|.|14
CASLWGANTGELFF
TGTGCCAGCCTCTGGGGCGCGAACACCGGGGAGCTGTTTTTT
>TRBJ2-1|TRBV6-5|.|TRBD2|16
CASSFNKRELGNEQFF
TGTGCCAGCAGTTTTAACAAGCGGGAGTTAGGCAATGAGCAGTTCTTC
>TRBJ1-1|TRBV6-6|.|TRBD1|12
CASSQDRGRAFF
TGTGCCAGCAGTCAAGACAGGGGAAGAGCTTTCTTT
>TRBJ2-7|TRBV7-9|.|.|14
CASSSGTRLYEQYF
TGTGCCAGCAGCTCCGGGACTCGGCTCTACGAGCAGTACTTC
>TRBJ2-3|TRBV4-2|.|.|16
CASSPRVAEPTDTQYF
TGTGCCAGCAGCCCCCGGGTAGCGGAACCCACAGATACGCAGTATTTT
>TRBJ2-3|TRBV11-2|once|.|14
CASSPTGFTDTQYF
TGTGCCAGCAGCCCTACAGGGTTCACAGATACGCAGTATTTT
>TRBJ2-3|TRBV6-6|.|.|15
CASSYQGPSTDTQYF
TGTGCCAGCAGTTACCAGGGCCCCAGCACAGATACGCAGTATTTT
>TRBJ2-5|TRBV5-1|.|.|13
CASSTQGDETQYF
TGCGCCAGCAGCACACAGGGCGACGAGACCCAGTACTTC
>TRBJ2-3|TRBV25-1|.|TRBD1|16
CASSPLGTGFTDTQYF
TGTGCCAGCAGCCCTCTAGGGACAGGGTTTACAGATACGCAGTATTTT
>TRBJ2-4|TRBV29-1|.|.|15
CSVEERTQGPGIQYF
TGCAGCGTTGAAGAACGGACGCAGGGGCCCGGGATTCAGTACTTC
>TRBJ2-1|TRBV7-9|.|.|15
CASSPARASHNEQFF
TGTGCCAGCAGCCCGGCGAGGGCTAGCCACAATGAGCAGTTCTTC
>TRBJ1-5|TRBV27|.|TRBD1|15
CASSSQTGKNQPQHF
TGTGCCAGCAGTTCACAGACAGGGAAGAATCAGCCCCAGCATTTT
>TRBJ2-3|TRBV5-1|.|.|13
CASSSSGTDTQYF
TGCGCCAGCAGCAGTTCAGGGACAGATACGCAGTATTTT
>TRBJ2-1|TRBV25-1|.|TRBD2|17
CASSPKRASGNLAEQFF
TGTGCCAGCAGTCCGAAAAGGGCTAGCGGGAATCTCGCTGAGCAGTTCTTC
>TRBJ1-2|TRBV29-1|few|.|13
CSVGGQGATGYTF
TGCAGCGTGGGTGGCCAGGGTGCTACGGGCTACACCTTC
>TRBJ2-1|TRBV11-2|.|.|15
CASSLRRPWDNEQFF
TGTGCCAGCAGCCTCCGGCGGCCCTGGGACAATGAGCAGTTCTTC
>TRBJ2-1|TRBV28|.|.|17
CASSLRVKATSYNEQFF
TGTGCCAGCAGTTTAAGGGTGAAGGCCACCTCCTACAATGAGCAGTTCTTC
>TRBJ2-4|TRBV2|.|.|13
CASSDLGGNIQYF
TGTGCCAGCAGCGATCTGGGGGGAAACATTCAGTACTTC
>TRBJ2-2|TRBV5-4|.|.|15
CASSLVGRVTGELFF
TGTGCCAGCAGCTTGGTCGGCAGGGTGACCGGGGAGCTGTTTTTT
>TRBJ2-1|TRBV9|.|TRBD1|15
CASSAGTGPPNEQFF
TGTGCCAGCAGCGCGGGGACAGGGCCTCCCAATGAGCAGTTCTTC
>TRBJ2-7|TRBV14|.|TRBD1|16
CASSHGPGQGGREQYF
TGTGCCAGCAGCCACGGTCCGGGACAGGGAGGCCGCGAGCAGTACTTC
>TRBJ1-1|TRBV7-6|.|TRBD1|14
CASSLDPGGTEAFF
TGTGCCAGCAGCTTAGACCCAGGGGGGACTGAAGCTTTCTTT
>TRBJ2-7|TRBV28|.|TRBD1|14
CASSQDRGGGEQYF
TGTGCCAGCAGCCAGGACAGGGGCGGAGGGGAGCAGTACTTC
>TRBJ1-1|TRBV6-1|.|.|12
CASKLGNTEAFF
TGTGCCAGCAAGTTGGGGAACACTGAAGCTTTCTTT
>TRBJ1-3|TRBV5-1|once|TRBD1|16
CASSLLGQGGENTIYF
TGCGCCAGCAGCCTATTGGGACAGGGTGGAGAAAACACCATATATTTT
>TRBJ2-3|TRBV19|.|TRBD1|14
CASSRTGGGDTQYF
TGTGCCAGTAGCCGGACAGGGGGCGGAGATACGCAGTATTTT
>TRBJ2-2|TRBV4-2|once|TRBD2|15
CASSQAGASPGELFF
TGTGCCAGCAGCCAGGCGGGAGCATCACCCGGGGAGCTGTTTTTT
>TRBJ2-7|TRBV6-6|once|.|15
CASSPPLGRGDEQYF
TGTGCCAGCAGTCCCCCCTTGGGCAGGGGGGACGAGCAGTACTTC
>TRBJ1-2|TRBV11-2|.|TRBD1|16
CASSLEVFLGGAERTF
TGTGCCAGCAGCTTAGAGGTCTTTTTAGGGGGCGCCGAAAGGACCTTC
>TRBJ1-2|TRBV30|.|.|13
CARDPDDAYGYTF
TGTGCGAGGGACCCGGACGACGCCTATGGCTACACCTTC
>TRBJ2-7|TRBV30|few|.|13
CAAGAFPFYEQYF
TGTGCCGCCGGGGCCTTCCCCTTCTACGAGCAGTACTTC
>TRBJ1-1|TRBV29-1|few|TRBD1|13
CSGEQGGNTEAFF
TGCAGCGGAGAGCAGGGGGGGAACACTGAAGCTTTCTTT
>TRBJ2-7|TRBV9|.|.|13
CASSVQPSYEQYF
TGTGCCAGCAGCGTACAACCCTCCTACGAGCAGTACTTC
>TRBJ1-5|TRBV25-1|few|TRBD1|14
CASSFGTGGAEMYF
TGTGCCAGCAGTTTCGGGACAGGGGGCGCGGAAATGTATTTT
>TRBJ2-3|TRBV2|.|TRBD1|14
CASSQQGAPDTQYF
TGTGCCAGCAGTCAACAGGGGGCCCCAGATACGCAGTATTTT
>TRBJ2-3|TRBV15|.|.|14
CATSRDGSTDTQYF
TGTGCCACCAGCAGAGATGGATCCACAGATACGCAGTATTTT
>TRBJ1-1|TRBV10-2|.|.|13
CASRQQLNTEAFF
TGCGCCAGCAGACAACAATTGAACACTGAAGCTTTCTTT
>TRBJ1-4|TRBV27|.|.|15
CASSLSGGTNEKLFF
TGTGCCAGCAGTTTATCAGGGGGAACTAATGAAAAACTGTTTTTT
>TRBJ1-2|TRBV11-2|.|.|14
CASSLGQGIYGYTF
TGTGCCAGCAGCTTAGGCCAGGGGATCTATGGCTACACCTTC
>TRBJ1-2|TRBV5-4|.|.|14
CASSLERQSYGYTF
TGTGCCAGCAGCTTGGAAAGACAGAGCTATGGCTACACCTTC
>TRBJ1-4|TRBV20-1|.|.|11
CSATWGPGLFF
TGCAGTGCTACCTGGGGCCCGGGACTGTTTTTT
>TRBJ1-1|TRBV14|.|.|14
CASSQGASYTEAFF
TGTGCCAGCAGCCAAGGCGCCAGCTACACTGAAGCTTTCTTT
>TRBJ1-1|TRBV5-1|.|.|14
CASSLIEGDTEAFF
TGCGCCAGCAGCTTAATCGAGGGGGACACTGAAGCTTTCTTT
>TRBJ2-3|TRBV5-1|few|TRBD1|17
CASSFWTGNQLVDTQYF
TGCGCCAGCAGCTTTTGGACAGGGAATCAATTAGTAGATACGCAGTATTTT
>TRBJ1-1|TRBV12-5|.|.|16
CASAPAWTRLNTEAFF
TGTGCTAGTGCCCCCGCCTGGACGCGCTTGAACACTGAAGCTTTCTTT
>TRBJ2-3|TRBV4-1|.|.|16
CASSQGGIRRRDTQYF
TGCGCCAGCAGCCAAGGGGGTATTAGAAGGAGAGATACGCAGTATTTT